The 23 T cell receptor beta chains in this list originate from one sample, sequenced in a study of blood T cell repertoires in COVID-19. Produced via immunoSEQ multiplex PCR; TCRdb's table is partial and in-frame only. The sample yields 300,000 to 350,000 clones, roughly 90% seen once. Specimen: PBMCs or T cells enriched from blood (not recorded which). The receptors here all came from a woman under 40 who had been exposed to COVID-19.

The chain employs TRBV10-3 and TRBJ1-1; 7 bases are a match to TRBD1. The CDR3 covers 14 residues. V shed 3 bases and J 4 bases; nucleotides not matched to a gene: 5. Germline V lookup: CDR1 ENHRY, CDR2 SYGVKD. DNA for the CDR3: TGTGCCATCAGTGAAACAGGGGTGGGCACTGAAGCTTTCTTT. Amino acid sequence: CAISETGVGTEAFF.

The chain carries TRBV10-3 and TRBJ1-6; no definite D call. V gave up 4 bases and J gave up 7 bases, with 5 bases separating them. This CDR3 comprises 12 residues. Germline loops: CDR1 ENHRY, CDR2 SYGVKD. CDR3 sequence: CAISARNSPLHF. CDR3 coding DNA: TGTGCCATCAGTGCGAGGAATTCACCCCTCCACTTT.

The chain combines TRBV25-1 with TRBJ1-1; tentative D call: TRBD1 (5 bases). Germline CDR1 and CDR2: MGHDK and SYGVNS. The CDR3 covers 13 residues. Deletions cut 5 bases from V and 2 bases from J, with 9 bases between. DNA for the CDR3: TGTGCCAGCAGTTGGACAAGCAACACTGAAGCTTTCTTT. It translates to CASSWTSNTEAFF.

This clone came up once. The chain combines TRBV7-9 with TRBJ2-1; 7 bases map to TRBD2. CDR1 and CDR2 from the germline V gene are SEHNR and FQNEAQ (reference sequence). The V segment lost 5 bases and the J segment 8 bases; nucleotides outside the gene matches: 15. The CDR3 is 16 residues long. CDR3 sequence: CASSPRTSLAGHEQFF. As DNA, the CDR3 is TGTGCCAGCAGCCCCCGGACTAGTCTGGCCGGGCATGAGCAGTTCTTC.

CDR3 in DNA: TGCGCCAGCAGCCCCTCGACCGCGCGACTCTCTGGAAACACCATATATTTT. Translated: CASSPSTARLSGNTIYF. The chain is built from TRBV4-1 and TRBJ1-3; D not certain. With 4 bases removed from V and 0 bases from J, the gap between germline ends came to 16 bases. CDR1 and CDR2 from the germline V gene are MGHRA and YSYEKL. CDR3 length: 17 residues.

V gene TRBV5-4 combines with J gene TRBJ1-1; weak D call: TRBD1 (5 bases). Germline CDR1 SGHNT, CDR2 YYREEE (reference sequence). Trimming left V 2 bases short and J 1 base short, with 12 bases between. The CDR3 consists of 15 residues. The CDR3 reads CASSFRQLTNTEAFF. The CDR3 bases are TGTGCCAGCAGCTTCCGACAGCTTACGAACACTGAAGCTTTCTTT. Using reference TRBV5-4 and TRBJ1-1 for the parts outside the CDR3, the full variable domain is ETGVTQSPTHLIKTRGQQVTLRCSSQSGHNTVSWYQQALGQGPQFIFQYYREEENGRGNFPPRFSGLQFPNYSSELNVNALELDDSALYLCASSFRQLTNTEAFFGQGTRLTVV.

The chain recombines TRBV30 with TRBJ2-7; 9 bases are a match to TRBD1. After removal of 0 bases from V and 4 bases from J, the junction contained 10 bases not matched to a gene. The CDR3 loop spans 16 amino acids. The germline V gene encodes CDR1 GTSNPN and CDR2 SVGIG (reference sequence). The CDR3, as DNA: TGTGCCTGGAGTGTACTCCTCGGGACAGGGTCGTACGAGCAGTACTTC. Translated, it gives CAWSVLLGTGSYEQYF. The variable domain in full, completed from reference TRBV30 and TRBJ2-7, reads SQTIHQWPATLVQPVGSPLSLECTVEGTSNPNLYWYRQAAGRGLQLLFYSVGIGQISSEVPQNLSASRPQDRQFILSSKKLLLSDSGFYLCAWSVLLGTGSYEQYFGPGTRLTVT.

This CDR3 is CASREPGSSYEQYF. The CDR3 DNA is TGCGCCAGCAGGGAACCAGGGTCATCCTACGAGCAGTACTTC. The chain joins TRBV5-1 to TRBJ2-7, with a weak D call TRBD1 (5 bases). With 5 bases removed from V and 1 base from J, the gap between germline ends came to 13 bases. In germline, CDR1 is SGHRS, CDR2 YFSETQ. CDR3 size: 14 residues. The complete variable domain, with remaining parts taken from reference TRBV5-1 and TRBJ2-7, reads KAGVTQTPRYLIKTRGQQVTLSCSPISGHRSVSWYQQTPGQGLQFLFEYFSETQRNKGNFPGRFSGRQFSNSRSEMNVSTLELGDSALYLCASREPGSSYEQYFGPGTRLTVT.

This clone was observed a single time. This chain uses TRBV18 with TRBJ1-1, with a tentative D call TRBD1 (5 bases). CDR3 length: 15 residues. Germline lookup yields CDR1 KGHSH and CDR2 LQKENI. Trimming stripped 3 bases from V and 1 base from J, with 12 bases between. The CDR3: CASSPGGRSNTEAFF. The CDR3 nucleotides read TGTGCCAGCTCACCGGGGGGGAGGTCGAACACTGAAGCTTTCTTT.

This chain links TRBV19 with TRBJ2-2, with no clear D. The germline V and J ends were trimmed by 7 bases and 0 bases, with 12 bases remaining between them. This CDR3 has 15 residues. In germline, CDR1 is LNHDA, CDR2 SQIVND (reference sequence). CDR3 DNA: TGTGCCAGTAACCAAGTCGCGGCGAACACCGGGGAGCTGTTTTTT. This codes for CASNQVAANTGELFF.

V is TRBV5-1 and J is TRBJ1-4; 8 bases fit TRBD1. V trimming: 4 bases; J trimming: 3 bases; junction bases outside the gene matches: 5. Per the germline V gene, CDR1 is SGHRS and CDR2 is YFSETQ. The CDR3 totals 15 residues. DNA of the CDR3: TGCGCCAGCAGCGGACAGGGTGAGCCTAATGAAAAACTGTTTTTT. Translating it yields CASSGQGEPNEKLFF. Supplemented by reference TRBV5-1 and TRBJ1-4, the full variable domain reads KAGVTQTPRYLIKTRGQQVTLSCSPISGHRSVSWYQQTPGQGLQFLFEYFSETQRNKGNFPGRFSGRQFSNSRSEMNVSTLELGDSALYLCASSGQGEPNEKLFFGSGTQLSVL.

Concerning this clone: At one end the junction does not follow the germline gene, possibly because of a read error. The V call is TRBV5-5, the J call TRBJ2-7; the match to TRBD2 covers 8 bases. The CDR3 has 14 residues. Germline CDR1 and CDR2: SGHKS and YYEKEE (reference sequence). The CDR3 bases are TGTGCCAGCAGATCGGGGGGGATCTCCGACGAGCAGTACTTC. Residues: CASRSGGISDEQYF.

The CDR3 reads CASSPTPERAMNTEAFF. The CDR3 nucleotides are TGCGCCAGCAGTCCCACACCAGAGCGGGCCATGAACACTGAAGCTTTCTTT. V usage is TRBV5-1 and J usage is TRBJ1-1; D not certain. Germline CDR1 SGHRS, CDR2 YFSETQ. This CDR3 spans 17 amino acids. Trimming left V 5 bases short and J 0 bases short, with 20 bases between.

This chain uses TRBV7-8 with TRBJ2-6; D is uncertain. The V end was cut by 7 bases, the J end by 0 bases, with 10 bases between. Germline lookup yields CDR1 SGHVS and CDR2 FQNEAQ. The CDR3 loop spans 15 amino acids. The CDR3 is CASTLPFSGANVLTF. The CDR3 region has the DNA TGTGCCAGCACCCTACCCTTCTCTGGGGCCAACGTCCTGACTTTC. Combining the CDR3 with reference TRBV7-8 and TRBJ2-6 gives the whole variable domain GAGVSQSPRYKVAKRGQDVALRCDPISGHVSLFWYQQALGQGPEFLTYFQNEAQLDKSGLPSDRFFAERPEGSVSTLKIQRTQQEDSAVYLCASTLPFSGANVLTFGAGSRLTVL.

This clone was detected only a few times. This chain connects TRBV19 to TRBJ1-5; no definite D call. Trimming cost V 8 bases and J 6 bases, with 20 bases left between them. Germline assignment: CDR1 LNHDA and CDR2 SQIVND (reference sequence). The CDR3 length is 15 residues. DNA for the CDR3: TGTGCCAGTTTGCCCAAGGGAGACTTGTTTCAGCCCCAGCATTTT. Protein product: CASLPKGDLFQPQHF.

V is TRBV6-2 or TRBV6-3 and J is TRBJ1-2; no clear D. V was shortened by 0 bases and J by 5 bases, with 7 bases between the two germline ends. Looked up from germline, CDR1 is MNHEY and CDR2 is SVGEGT. The CDR3 is 13 amino acids. CDR3 sequence (DNA): TGTGCCAGCAGTTACTCAACAGATTATGGCTACACCTTC. Protein product: CASSYSTDYGYTF.

The gene calls are TRBV5-1 and TRBJ2-5; TRBD1 is a possible D gene (5 bases). Germline loops: CDR1 SGHRS, CDR2 YFSETQ. The V and J ends lost 3 bases and 2 bases respectively, with 11 bases between them. The CDR3 loop spans 14 amino acids. Here the CDR3 DNA reads TGCGCCAGCAGCTATAGACAGTTACAAGAGACCCAGTACTTC. It yields the protein CASSYRQLQETQYF.

The gene calls are TRBV20-1 and TRBJ2-1; TRBD2 matches at 9 bases. Germline V gene lookup returns CDR1 DFQATT and CDR2 SNEGSKA (reference sequence). The CDR3 is 16 residues long. The junction had 9 bases not matched to a gene; V was cut back by 3 bases and J by 3 bases. This CDR3 reads CSASSSGGSRYNEQFF. In nucleotides, the CDR3 is TGCAGTGCTAGTAGCAGCGGGGGGAGTCGCTACAATGAGCAGTTCTTC.

The CDR3 DNA reads as TGTGCCAGCAGTTACGCGTCAAGAGGGGGTACGCAGTATTTT. Translation gives CASSYASRGGTQYF. The gene calls are TRBV6-5 and TRBJ2-3, with D perhaps matching TRBD1 (6 bases). The CDR3 length is 14 residues. V was pared by 2 bases and J by 8 bases, with 14 bases between. CDR1 and CDR2 from the germline V gene are MNHEY and SVGAGI.

This rearrangement joins TRBV27 to TRBJ1-1; weak D call: TRBD1 (6 bases). Trimming left V 3 bases short and J 0 bases short, with 8 bases between. This CDR3 contains 14 residues. CDR1 MNHEY and CDR2 SMNVEV come from the germline V gene (reference sequence). CDR3 DNA: TGTGCCAGCAGTTTCAGGGGCTTGAACACTGAAGCTTTCTTT. This translates into CASSFRGLNTEAFF.

The chain recombines TRBV7-9 with TRBJ1-1; a weak D match, TRBD1 (5 bases). From germline, CDR1 is SEHNR and CDR2 FQNEAQ (reference sequence). The length of the CDR3 is 14 residues. V was clipped by 1 base and J by 3 bases, with 9 bases between them. CDR3 in DNA: TGTGCCAGCAGCTTAGTCAGCAGGGACACTGAAGCTTTCTTT. Translating gives CASSLVSRDTEAFF.

The chain links TRBV30 to TRBJ1-1; 10 bases agree with TRBD1. Trimming at V came to 4 bases and at J to 5 bases, leaving 7 bases not matched to a gene. Germline CDR1 is GTSNPN and CDR2 is SVGIG (reference sequence). The CDR3 contains 14 residues. CDR3 amino acids: CAWNPGTGETEAFF. In nucleotides, the CDR3 is TGTGCCTGGAATCCCGGGACAGGGGAAACTGAAGCTTTCTTT. Filled out from reference TRBV30 and TRBJ1-1, the complete variable domain reads SQTIHQWPATLVQPVGSPLSLECTVEGTSNPNLYWYRQAAGRGLQLLFYSVGIGQISSEVPQNLSASRPQDRQFILSSKKLLLSDSGFYLCAWNPGTGETEAFFGQGTRLTVV.

This clone was counted a few times. The rearrangement joins TRBV7-2 to TRBJ1-2, with D perhaps matching TRBD1 (5 bases). Germline assignment: CDR1 SGHTA and CDR2 FQGNSA. The CDR3 runs 14 residues. The V and J ends lost 5 bases and 6 bases respectively, with 16 bases between them. The CDR3 region is CASSPLGGPNGYTF. The CDR3, as DNA: TGTGCCAGCAGCCCGCTCGGGGGACCAAATGGCTACACCTTC.